This is a list of T cell receptor beta chains from one sample in a study of cytomegalovirus exposure and HLA in healthy donors. Measured with immunoSEQ multiplex PCR; TCRdb has only the in-frame clones, and not every one. The sample lists 160,000 or so clones, roughly 88% occurring once. The sequenced sample consisted of PBMCs. Receptor source: a young woman in good health and CMV-seronegative. CDR3s include the opening cysteine and the closing phenylalanine or tryptophan. A D gene is named only where the DNA matches it firmly. Expanded clones get a size class; other rows say once, few or many, or leave the size out.

TRBV2	TRBD1	TRBJ1-1	NA	TGTGCCAGCAGTACCCGGGACAGGGGGAACACTGAAGCTTTCTTT	CASSTRDRGNTEAFF
TRBV6-6	NA	TRBJ1-3	NA	TGTGCCAGCAGTTCCATCGTGACAGGAGGAAACACCATATATTTT	CASSSIVTGGNTIYF
TRBV28	TRBD1	TRBJ2-7	NA	TGTGCCAGCAGTTTATTCCGGACAGGGACATCCTACGAGCAGTACTTC	CASSLFRTGTSYEQYF
TRBV6-5	NA	TRBJ1-4	few	TGTGCCAGCAGTTACTCGAAAGGGGCCTCTAATGAAAAACTGTTTTTT	CASSYSKGASNEKLFF
TRBV5-4	TRBD1	TRBJ1-1	NA	TGTGCCAGCAGCTTGTCAGGGGGCTGGTACACTGAAGCTTTCTTT	CASSLSGGWYTEAFF
TRBV5-4	NA	TRBJ1-5	NA	TGTGCCAGCAGCTTGGATCCGGACTATCAGCCCCAGCATTTT	CASSLDPDYQPQHF
TRBV4-1	TRBD1	TRBJ2-7	NA	TGCGCCAGCAGCCAACTTCAGGGGGCGATCTACGAGCAGTACTTC	CASSQLQGAIYEQYF
TRBV5-1	TRBD1	TRBJ1-4	NA	TGCGCCAGCAGCGGAACGGGACAGGGGGCGACTAATGAAAAACTGTTTTTT	CASSGTGQGATNEKLFF
TRBV19	TRBD1	TRBJ2-7	few	TGTGCCAGTACCCCCGGGACAGGACCCTACGAGCAGTACTTC	CASTPGTGPYEQYF
TRBV6-5	NA	TRBJ1-4	NA	TGTGCCAGCAGTTACTCCTCTAAGGAAAAACTGTTTTTT	CASSYSSKEKLFF
TRBV7-7	NA	TRBJ2-1	NA	TGTGCTAGCAGCTACGGGGGTACGGATGAGCAGTTCTTC	CASSYGGTDEQFF
TRBV29-1	NA	TRBJ1-1	NA	TGCAGCGTTAGCATAACAGGGACGAACACTGAAGCTTTCTTT	CSVSITGTNTEAFF
TRBV28	NA	TRBJ1-4	NA	TGTGCCAGCAGTTTCGTCTCGGCGAGGGGAGGAGAGGAAAAACTGTTTTTT	CASSFVSARGGEEKLFF
TRBV6-1	NA	TRBJ2-7	few	TGTGCCAGCAGTGAAATCCTTTTTCCGGGAAACGAGCAGTACTTC	CASSEILFPGNEQYF
TRBV7-3	NA	TRBJ2-7	NA	TGTGCCAGCAGCTTAACCCCAAGTAGCAGCTCCTACGAGCAGTACTTC	CASSLTPSSSSYEQYF
TRBV6-1	NA	TRBJ2-3	few	TGTGCCAGCTGGAGGGATACGCAGTATTTT	CASWRDTQYF
TRBV5-5	TRBD1	TRBJ2-7	NA	TGTGCCAGCAGCCGAGACAGGGGGCGAGGGGAGCAGTACTTC	CASSRDRGRGEQYF
TRBV27	NA	TRBJ2-1	NA	TGTGCCAGCAGTTTGGAAGCGGCCTTCTCCTACAATGAGCAGTTCTTC	CASSLEAAFSYNEQFF
TRBV19	NA	TRBJ1-1	NA	TGTGCCAGTAGTATTGACAGTATTATCAACACTGAAGCTTTCTTT	CASSIDSIINTEAFF
TRBV7-9	NA	TRBJ1-4	NA	TGTGCCAGCAGCTTAGAGGGGACTGGTAATGAAAAACTGTTTTTT	CASSLEGTGNEKLFF
TRBV4-2	NA	TRBJ2-1	NA	TGTGCCAGCAGCCAAGAACCGGGGGGCACCTACAATGAGCAGTTCTTC	CASSQEPGGTYNEQFF
TRBV15	TRBD1	TRBJ2-7	NA	TGTGCCACCAGCAGAGATGAGGTTCGACAGGGAATTTACGAGCAGTACTTC	CATSRDEVRQGIYEQYF
TRBV5-4	TRBD2	TRBJ2-2	NA	TGTGCCAGCAGCAAAGGGACTAGCGGGGGGGCTACGAACACCGGGGAGCTGTTTTTT	CASSKGTSGGATNTGELFF
TRBV6-4	TRBD1	TRBJ1-1	few	TGTGCCAGCAGTGCTCGGACAGGGAAAGCTTTCTTT	CASSARTGKAFF
TRBV6-1	NA	TRBJ2-7	NA	TGTGCCAGCAGTGTTGACCGGGACTACGAGCAGTACTTC	CASSVDRDYEQYF
TRBV11-2	NA	TRBJ2-5	NA	TGTGCCAGCAGCTTAGGAGGGGGATTAGAGCAGTACTTC	CASSLGGGLEQYF
TRBV7-7	TRBD2	TRBJ2-5	NA	TGTGCCAGCAGCTCACTAGCGGGGGGCGGGACCCAGTACTTC	CASSSLAGGGTQYF
TRBV28	TRBD1	TRBJ2-2	NA	TGTGCCAGCAGTTTAGACAGGGAAGTATATACCGGGGAGCTGTTTTTT	CASSLDREVYTGELFF
TRBV19	NA	TRBJ2-7	NA	TGTGCCAGTAGTCATCCGAGTTTTTCACAGGGTGCTTTTTCACCCGACTACTACGAGCAGTACTTC	CASSHPSFSQGAFSPDYYEQYF
TRBV7-9	NA	TRBJ1-1	NA	TGTGCCAGCAGCGCTACGGAGAGAGGGGCTTTCTTT	CASSATERGAFF
TRBV5-6	TRBD1	TRBJ2-7	once	TGTGCCAGCAGCTTCGACAGGGCGGTCTACGAGCAGTACTTC	CASSFDRAVYEQYF
TRBV18	TRBD1	TRBJ2-2	NA	TGTGCCAGCTCACCCCTTGACAGGGGGATCACCGGGGAGCTGTTTTTT	CASSPLDRGITGELFF
TRBV27	NA	TRBJ2-2	medium-sized	TGTGCCAGCAGTTGGCGGGCCATGGCCGGGGAGCTGTTTTTT	CASSWRAMAGELFF
TRBV28	NA	TRBJ1-1	NA	TGTGCCAGCAACCGTTGGACAACTACTGAAGCTTTCTTT	CASNRWTTTEAFF
TRBV6-1	TRBD1	TRBJ2-7	NA	TGTGCCAGCAGTGAAGGTGGGACAGGGTCTACCGAGCAGTACTTC	CASSEGGTGSTEQYF
TRBV30	NA	TRBJ1-2	NA	TGTGCCTGGAGTTTCGGGGGGGCGAAGGGCTACACCTTC	CAWSFGGAKGYTF
TRBV7-9	NA	TRBJ1-4	NA	TGTGCCAGCAGCTTAGCGAAATTTGGGGCCGGTTGGGATGAAAAACTGTTTTTT	CASSLAKFGAGWDEKLFF
TRBV6-5	NA	TRBJ1-5	NA	TGTGCCAGCAGGGCCCTGAAGTATAGCAATCAGCCCCAGCATTTT	CASRALKYSNQPQHF
TRBV29-1	NA	TRBJ1-1	NA	TGCAGCGTTGATAGGAAGGGGGTTATCTTGAACACTGAAGCTTTCTTT	CSVDRKGVILNTEAFF
TRBV6-5	TRBD2	TRBJ2-2	NA	TGTGCCAGCAGTTATCAAGCGGGGATCACCGGGGAGCTGTTTTTT	CASSYQAGITGELFF
TRBV11-2	NA	TRBJ1-2	NA	TGTGCCAGCAGCTCCCTGGGGAGGGCAGACGGCTACACCTTC	CASSSLGRADGYTF
TRBV6-1	NA	TRBJ1-2	once	TGTGCCAGCAGTGAAGGGGGAGGGTTCCAAAACTATGGCTACACCTTC	CASSEGGGFQNYGYTF
TRBV5-1	TRBD2	TRBJ2-3	NA	TGCGCCAGCAGCTTGTTTTCTAGCGGGGGGGCGAGAGATACGCAGTATTTT	CASSLFSSGGARDTQYF
TRBV27	NA	TRBJ2-2	NA	TGTGCCAGCAGGGGGGAGGTCGGGGAGCTGTTTTTT	CASRGEVGELFF
TRBV28	TRBD2	TRBJ2-5	NA	TGTGCCAGCAGATTAGCGGGGGGATCTGGACAAGAGACCCAGTACTTC	CASRLAGGSGQETQYF
TRBV5-4	NA	TRBJ2-5	NA	TGTGCCAGCAGCTATCCCAAATCTAGCGTTCAAGAGACCCAGTACTTC	CASSYPKSSVQETQYF